One and the same sample provided the 23 T cell receptor beta chains below, sequenced in a study of blood T cell repertoires in COVID-19. Here immunoSEQ multiplex PCR was the method, and the copy in TCRdb shows in-frame clones only, minus some. The table lists about 83,000 clones, about 88% of them singletons. The specimen was peripheral blood. The receptor set was obtained from a woman over 75 with active or convalescent COVID-19.

The CDR3 is CASSLEGTSTNEKLFF. The CDR3 DNA is TGTGCCAGCAGCTTAGAAGGGACTTCGACTAATGAAAAACTGTTTTTT. The rearrangement links TRBV7-9 to TRBJ1-4; possible D gene TRBD1, 5 bases. Per germline, CDR1 SEHNR and CDR2 FQNEAQ (reference sequence). V lost 1 base, J lost 2 bases, and 11 bases lay in between. CDR3 length: 16 amino acids. Variable domain in full (rest from reference TRBV7-9 and TRBJ1-4): DTGVSQNPRHKITKRGQNVTFRCDPISEHNRLYWYRQTLGQGPEFLTYFQNEAQLEKSRLLSDRFSAERPKGSFSTLEIQRTEQGDSAMYLCASSLEGTSTNEKLFFGSGTQLSVL.

This rearrangement joins TRBV28 to TRBJ1-4, with 8 nucleotides matching TRBD1. Trimming cost V 6 bases and J 7 bases; bases outside gene matches: 7. The length of the CDR3 is 14 residues. The germline gives CDR1 MDHEN, CDR2 SYDVKM. CDR3 residues: CASRSGGQGEKLFF. The CDR3 nucleotides are TGTGCCAGCAGGTCAGGGGGCCAGGGTGAAAAACTGTTTTTT.

As to this clone: In the same sample, other DNA sequences code for this CDR3. This chain connects TRBV6-5 to TRBJ2-1, with TRBD2 matching over 12 bases. The germline V gene has CDR1 MNHEY and CDR2 SVGAGI. CDR3 length equals 16 residues. With 4 bases clipped from V and 2 bases from J, the junction kept 3 bases outside the gene matches. CDR3 nucleotides: TGTGCCAGCAGTTCGTCTAGCGGGGGGGCCTACAATGAGCAGTTCTTC. The encoded protein is CASSSSSGGAYNEQFF.

The V call is TRBV5-1, the J call TRBJ1-3, with 8 positions matching TRBD1. CDR1 and CDR2 from the germline V gene are SGHRS and YFSETQ. The ends lost 2 bases at V and 2 bases at J; junction bases unmatched: 3. This CDR3 is built from 15 residues. The CDR3 nucleotides are TGCGCCAGCAGCTTTCTGGGACAGGCTGGAAACACCATATATTTT. It specifies CASSFLGQAGNTIYF.

V usage is TRBV5-4 and J usage is TRBJ2-3, with TRBD2 matching over 10 bases. Losses at the gene ends were 0 bases for V and 3 bases for J; bases not matched to a gene: 4. This CDR3 is built from 16 residues. Germline loops: CDR1 SGHNT, CDR2 YYREEE (reference sequence). The chain's CDR3 is CASSLASGGGTDTQYF. The CDR3 DNA is TGTGCCAGCAGCTTGGCCAGCGGGGGGGGAACAGATACGCAGTATTTT.

The chain combines TRBV5-6 with TRBJ1-2; 11 bases agree with TRBD1. The CDR3 is 10 amino acids. Germline V lookup: CDR1 SGHDT, CDR2 YYEEEE. Unmatched junction bases numbered 5, after V lost 8 bases and J lost 14 bases. The CDR3 is CASPGQGVTF. CDR3 bases: TGTGCCAGTCCGGGACAGGGGGTAACCTTC.

The chain combines TRBV6-2 or TRBV6-3 with TRBJ2-1; TRBD2 is a possible D gene (5 bases). The CDR3 runs 16 residues. V gave up 0 bases and J gave up 7 bases, with 16 bases separating them. CDR1 is MNHEY, CDR2 SVGEGT, per germline. CDR3 coding DNA: TGTGCCAGCAGTTACTCGTACACTCTAGCAGTGAATGAGCAGTTCTTC. This sequence encodes CASSYSYTLAVNEQFF.

The chain joins TRBV7-3 to TRBJ1-6; weak D call: TRBD1 (5 bases). This CDR3 has 14 amino acids. Germline V lookup: CDR1 SGHTA, CDR2 FQGTGA. With 1 base removed from V and 9 bases from J, the gap between germline ends came to 10 bases. CDR3 in amino acids: CASSLRDQGSPLHF. In DNA form, the CDR3 reads TGTGCCAGCAGCTTAAGAGACCAGGGTTCACCCCTCCACTTT.

The rearrangement joins TRBV13 to TRBJ2-3; TRBD2 agrees at 8 bases. The CDR3 has 17 residues. In germline, CDR1 is PRHDT, CDR2 FYEKMQ (reference sequence). The V and J ends lost 4 bases and 0 bases, in that order; junction bases with no gene match: 9. The CDR3 is CASSSPLVAGSTDTQYF. The DNA for the CDR3 is TGTGCCAGCAGCTCTCCGTTGGTAGCGGGGAGCACAGATACGCAGTATTTT.

The V and J genes are TRBV5-5 and TRBJ2-7, with D possibly TRBD1 on 7 matching bases. CDR3 length: 15 residues. The V gene's germline CDR1 is SGHKS and CDR2 YYEKEE (reference sequence). Trimming stripped 0 bases from V and 5 bases from J, with 15 bases between. Here the CDR3 DNA reads TGTGCCAGCAGCTTGGGGAGCTCAGGGGGGCACGAGCAGTACTTC. It is translated as CASSLGSSGGHEQYF.

The chain couples TRBV6-2 or TRBV6-3 to TRBJ1-2; 9 nucleotides match TRBD1. The CDR3 has 13 amino acids. With 6 bases clipped from V and 9 bases from J, the junction kept 8 bases outside the gene matches. The germline V gene has CDR1 MNHEY and CDR2 SVGEGT. DNA for the CDR3: TGTGCCAGCAGCCCGGGACAGGGAGGTCGCTACACCTTC. Protein: CASSPGQGGRYTF.

The sample holds one count of this clone. The V gene is TRBV7-2, the J gene TRBJ1-5; unclear D gene. The CDR3 runs 14 residues. Per germline, CDR1 SGHTA and CDR2 FQGNSA. The V and J ends lost 1 base and 6 bases respectively, with 10 bases between them. As DNA, the CDR3 is TGTGCCAGCAGCTTAGGAATAAACGGTCAGCCCCAGCATTTT. It encodes CASSLGINGQPQHF.

The rearrangement uses TRBV4-2 and TRBJ2-5; TRBD2 agrees at 13 bases. Germline CDR1 and CDR2: LGHNA and YNFKEQ. This CDR3 region has 15 residues. The V and J ends lost 3 bases and 5 bases, in that order; junction bases with no gene match: 3. The CDR3 region has the DNA TGTGCCAGCAGCCAGCTGACTAGCGGGGGGGAGACCCAGTACTTC. Its translation is CASSQLTSGGETQYF.

This sequence joins TRBV2 and TRBJ1-1; 8 bases match TRBD1. The CDR3 is made up of 16 amino acids. Losses at the gene ends were 5 bases for V and 4 bases for J; bases not matched to a gene: 12. Germline assignment: CDR1 SNHLY and CDR2 FYNNEI. The CDR3 protein is CASSNAGGALGTEAFF. The CDR3 bases are TGTGCCAGCAGTAATGCAGGGGGCGCGTTGGGCACTGAAGCTTTCTTT.

V is TRBV18 and J is TRBJ2-6; D ambiguous. CDR1 and CDR2 (germline): KGHSH, LQKENI. V dropped 6 bases and J dropped 3 bases, with 9 bases sitting between them. The CDR3 consists of 14 residues. CDR3 residues: CASSFVRGANVLTF. The CDR3 region has the DNA TGTGCCAGCTCCTTCGTGCGTGGGGCCAACGTCCTGACTTTC.

As concerns this clone: One end of the junction fails to match germline, which may point to a read error. The rearrangement joins TRBV6-2 or TRBV6-3 to TRBJ2-1; 7 nucleotides match TRBD2. Germline CDR1 is MNHEY and CDR2 is SVGEGT. The CDR3 runs to 19 residues. The CDR3 protein is CASSYWDGRTRSSYNEQFF. The CDR3 DNA is TGTGCCAGCAGCTACTGGGACGGGCGGACTAGGAGCTCCTACAATGAGCAGTTCTTC.

This chain connects TRBV28 to TRBJ1-1, with D possibly matching TRBD1 (6 bases). V lost 5 bases to trimming and J lost 12 bases, with 16 bases between them. The CDR3 consists of 12 residues. Germline assignment: CDR1 MDHEN and CDR2 SYDVKM. This chain's CDR3 is CASSVGQYLSFF. In DNA form, the CDR3 reads TGTGCCAGCAGTGTGGGACAATACCTGTCTTTCTTT.

The V gene is TRBV27, the J gene TRBJ1-6, with D maybe TRBD1 (6 bases). The CDR3 is made up of 15 amino acids. V lost 6 bases to trimming and J lost 7 bases, with 16 bases between them. The V gene's germline CDR1 is MNHEY and CDR2 SMNVEV (reference sequence). The CDR3 sequence: CASSPRGGGNSPLHF. The CDR3 coding sequence is TGTGCCAGCAGCCCGCGAGGGGGGGGAAATTCACCCCTCCACTTT.

The chain employs TRBV28 and TRBJ1-4; the match to TRBD1 covers 8 bases. CDR1 and CDR2 (germline): MDHEN, SYDVKM. Trimming took 8 bases from V and 5 from J; bases not matched to a gene: 4. The CDR3 extends over 13 amino acids. The CDR3: CASLQGANEKLFF. The CDR3 DNA sequence: TGTGCCAGCCTCCAGGGGGCGAATGAAAAACTGTTTTTT.

The genes are TRBV7-3 and TRBJ2-1; a weak D match, TRBD1 (6 bases). Germline V gene sequence: CDR1 SGHTA, CDR2 FQGTGA. V shed 0 bases and J shed 6 bases, with 12 bases lying between them. The CDR3 spans 15 residues. The CDR3 DNA is TGTGCCAGCAGCTTAACAGGGGGATCAGGCAATGAGCAGTTCTTC. This codes for CASSLTGGSGNEQFF.

The chain uses TRBV7-2 and TRBJ2-3; 10 bases map to TRBD2. The CDR3 consists of 16 residues. The trim removed 1 base at V and 2 bases at J, leaving 3 bases unmatched. Germline V gene data show CDR1 as SGHTA and CDR2 as FQGNSA. The CDR3 DNA reads TGTGCCAGCAGCTTAGTACTAGCGGGGCACACAGATACGCAGTATTTT. Protein sequence: CASSLVLAGHTDTQYF.

The chain employs TRBV6-5 and TRBJ2-4; tentatively, D is TRBD1 (5 bases). Looked up from germline, CDR1 is MNHEY and CDR2 is SVGAGI. The ends were cut back, 2 bases at V and 6 bases at J, with 14 bases in the middle. The length of the CDR3 is 15 residues. The CDR3 spells CASSYDRAGLNIQYF. The CDR3 nucleotides are TGTGCCAGCAGTTACGATCGGGCAGGGTTAAACATTCAGTACTTC.

The chain has TRBV19 and TRBJ1-2; D call uncertain. The germline CDR1 and CDR2 sequences are LNHDA and SQIVND (reference sequence). V was trimmed by 1 base and J by 0 bases, leaving 12 bases between them. The CDR3 loop spans 16 amino acids. The CDR3 loop is CASSIAGRIPNYGYTF. The CDR3 DNA reads TGTGCCAGTAGTATAGCAGGTCGGATCCCTAACTATGGCTACACCTTC.